This T cell receptor beta chain emerged from a study of cytomegalovirus exposure and HLA in healthy donors. In the PCR, 60 Vbeta and 13 Jbeta primers were used. Sequencing was performed with immunoSEQ multiplex PCR; in TCRdb, only in-frame clones are kept and a portion is missing. In the table there are 90,000 to 120,000 clones, around 76% of which are singletons. The receptor was isolated from a man younger than 30 in good health and CMV-seronegative. Sequenced: PBMCs.

CDR3 sequence (DNA): TGTGCCAGCAGCTCCCGTCGGGACAGGGCGATCGGGGAGCTGTTTTTT. Translation gives CASSSRRDRAIGELFF. The chain couples TRBV7-2 to TRBJ2-2, with 9 positions matching TRBD1. The V gene end was trimmed by 4 bases and the J gene end by 7 bases; junction bases not matched to a gene: 10. The CDR3 runs 16 residues. The germline V gene encodes CDR1 SGHTA and CDR2 FQGNSA.